Each of the 22 T cell receptor beta chains below was sequenced from the same sample in a study of blood T cell repertoires in COVID-19. Assay used: immunoSEQ multiplex PCR; TCRdb lists only in-frame clones, some missing. Altogether fewer than 130,000 clones are present, less than 75% being singletons, with the ten largest covering 6% to 8.5%. Sequenced material: peripheral blood. These receptors were collected from an older woman with acute or convalescent COVID-19.

V usage is TRBV4-2 and J usage is TRBJ1-3; 8 bases line up with TRBD1. The CDR3 runs to 14 residues. The V segment lost 2 bases and the J segment 6 bases; nucleotides outside the gene matches: 3. From germline, CDR1 is LGHNA and CDR2 YNFKEQ. The CDR3 spells CASSQSDRENTIYF. In DNA form, the CDR3 reads TGTGCCAGCAGCCAATCGGACAGGGAAAACACCATATATTTT.

The chain carries TRBV6-5 and TRBJ1-1; 8 nucleotides match TRBD1. CDR3 length: 14 amino acids. CDR1 is MNHEY and CDR2 is SVGAGI in the germline V gene. Unmatched junction bases numbered 4, after V lost 3 bases and J lost 4 bases. The CDR3 DNA reads as TGTGCCAGCAGTTATTTACAGGGGGGCACTGAAGCTTTCTTT. Its translation: CASSYLQGGTEAFF.

A few counts support this clone. The rearrangement uses TRBV19 and TRBJ2-5; D ambiguous. This CDR3 spans 13 amino acids. Deletions cut 8 bases from V and 2 bases from J, with 12 bases between. Germline V gives CDR1 LNHDA, CDR2 SQIVND (reference sequence). The CDR3 coding sequence is TGTGCCAGTGGGCGACGGAATCAAGAGACCCAGTACTTC. This translates into CASGRRNQETQYF.

The rearrangement uses TRBV7-8 and TRBJ2-1; 9 nucleotides match TRBD1. Germline loops: CDR1 SGHVS, CDR2 FQNEAQ. The V gene end was trimmed by 4 bases and the J gene end by 4 bases; junction bases not matched to a gene: 14. CDR3 size: 18 residues. The CDR3 spells CASSSKNRGTGYYNEQFF. CDR3 DNA: TGTGCCAGCAGCTCTAAAAATCGGGGGACAGGGTATTACAATGAGCAGTTCTTC.

CDR3 region: CASSEQGAYGYTF. The CDR3 nucleotides read TGCGCCAGCAGCGAACAGGGGGCCTATGGCTACACCTTC. This chain links TRBV5-1 with TRBJ1-2; 9 bases line up with TRBD1. Germline CDR1 reads SGHRS; CDR2 reads YFSETQ. The CDR3 runs to 13 residues. V shed 4 bases, J shed 4 bases, and the junction held 2 bases outside the gene matches.

The rearrangement links TRBV25-1 to TRBJ2-7; D may be TRBD2 (5 bases). The ends were cut back, 6 bases at V and 9 bases at J, with 12 bases in the middle. This CDR3 has 11 residues. The germline CDR1 and CDR2 sequences are MGHDK and SYGVNS. This CDR3 is CASREGQAQYF. CDR3 bases: TGTGCCAGCAGAGAGGGTCAGGCGCAGTACTTC.

By proportion, this clone is large (0.1 to 1%). V is TRBV10-3 and J is TRBJ2-5, with D possibly matching TRBD1 (7 bases). CDR1 and CDR2 (germline): ENHRY, SYGVKD. The V end was cut by 2 bases, the J end by 6 bases, with 19 bases between. The CDR3 extends over 16 amino acids. CDR3 amino acids: CAISEGGDSVVKTQYF. In nucleotides, the CDR3 is TGTGCCATCAGTGAGGGCGGGGACAGTGTTGTAAAGACCCAGTACTTC.

This clone was recorded only once. V usage is TRBV10-2 and J usage is TRBJ2-4, with D possibly TRBD2 on 7 matching bases. CDR1 is WSHSY and CDR2 is SAAADI in the germline V gene. There are 16 residues in the CDR3. The V and J ends lost 6 bases and 7 bases respectively, with 22 bases between them. The CDR3 sequence is CASRPFDGGGDNIQYF. The CDR3 DNA reads TGCGCCAGCAGGCCATTCGATGGCGGGGGCGATAACATTCAGTACTTC.

This clone was detected a few times. This chain joins TRBV18 and TRBJ1-5; D is possibly TRBD1 (5 bases). CDR1 and CDR2 (germline): KGHSH, LQKENI. This CDR3 region has 15 residues. Trimming removed 2 bases from V and 0 bases from J, with 8 bases in between. The CDR3 reads CASSPGGGSNQPQHF. CDR3 coding DNA: TGTGCCAGCTCACCAGGGGGGGGTAGCAATCAGCCCCAGCATTTT.

The chain employs TRBV4-2 and TRBJ2-3; TRBD2 aligns across 8 bases. There are 18 residues in the CDR3. CDR1 and CDR2 (germline): LGHNA, YNFKEQ. Trimming took 0 bases from V and 6 from J; bases not matched to a gene: 14. CDR3 sequence: CASSQEFQAGALADTQYF. CDR3 bases: TGTGCCAGCAGCCAAGAATTTCAAGCGGGGGCATTGGCGGATACGCAGTATTTT.

J is TRBJ1-5 and V is TRBV19; maybe TRBD1 (5 bases). The germline V gene encodes CDR1 LNHDA and CDR2 SQIVND (reference sequence). Trimming removed 6 bases at V and 4 bases at J, with 16 bases between. This CDR3 comprises 15 residues. This chain's CDR3 is CASSLDRPGNQPQHF. CDR3 coding DNA: TGTGCCAGTAGCCTTGATCGACCAGGGAATCAGCCCCAGCATTTT.

This chain joins TRBV3-1 (or the pseudogene TRBV3-2) and TRBJ1-5; a possible D gene is TRBD1 (5 bases). The CDR3 totals 17 residues. V dropped 3 bases and J dropped 3 bases, with 18 bases sitting between them. Germline assignment: CDR1 LGHDT and CDR2 YNNKEL (reference sequence). CDR3 DNA sequence: TGTGCCAGCAGCCAGGGTCAGGGTTACGGTAACAATCAGCCCCAGCATTTT. As protein: CASSQGQGYGNNQPQHF.

The genes are TRBV6-5 and TRBJ1-2; D is possibly TRBD1 (5 bases). V was clipped by 2 bases and J by 8 bases, with 12 bases between them. The CDR3 loop spans 13 amino acids. Germline CDR1 and CDR2: MNHEY and SVGAGI. CDR3 sequence reads: CASSYGRASGYTF. The DNA of the CDR3 is TGTGCCAGCAGTTACGGCAGGGCCTCGGGCTACACCTTC.

The rearrangement uses TRBV11-3 and TRBJ2-2; maybe TRBD1 (5 bases). This CDR3 region has 16 residues. The V end lost 4 bases, the J end lost 8 bases, and 20 bases lay between the germline ends. Germline values: CDR1 SGHNT, CDR2 YENEEA. The CDR3 loop is CASSSSWLGAPGELFF. As DNA, the CDR3 is TGTGCCAGCAGCTCCTCCTGGCTAGGGGCGCCGGGGGAGCTGTTTTTT.

In DNA, the CDR3 is TGTGCCAGCTCACCGACAGGGAGAAATCAGCCCCAGCATTTT. This gives the protein CASSPTGRNQPQHF. The chain has TRBV18 and TRBJ1-5; TRBD1 aligns across 7 bases. V was clipped by 3 bases and J by 4 bases; unmatched bases: 3. Germline V lookup: CDR1 KGHSH, CDR2 LQKENI. The CDR3 covers 14 residues.

This clone was counted once. The chain uses TRBV2 and TRBJ1-5; 9 positions match TRBD1. Germline CDR1 SNHLY, CDR2 FYNNEI. The CDR3 is 14 amino acids. V trimming: 6 bases; J trimming: 8 bases; junction bases outside the gene matches: 8. The CDR3 region is CASRLQGAGEPQHF. The CDR3 DNA follows: TGTGCCAGCAGGCTACAGGGGGCAGGGGAGCCCCAGCATTTT.

The chain carries TRBV9 and TRBJ1-2; 12 bases match TRBD1. The germline gives CDR1 SGDLS, CDR2 YYNGEE. The V gene end was trimmed by 3 bases and the J gene end by 10 bases; junction bases not matched to a gene: 4. CDR3 length equals 13 residues. This CDR3 reads CASSGRDRGHYTF. The CDR3 DNA is TGTGCCAGCAGCGGCCGGGACAGGGGGCACTACACCTTC.

This rearrangement joins TRBV19 to TRBJ1-1; the D gene is possibly TRBD1 (5 bases). Germline assignment: CDR1 LNHDA and CDR2 SQIVND (reference sequence). V was cut by 5 bases and J by 8 bases, with 6 bases left in between. The CDR3 totals 10 residues. The CDR3 DNA follows: TGTGCCAGTAGTGACAGAGAAGCTTTCTTT. It is translated as CASSDREAFF. The variable domain in full, completed from reference TRBV19 and TRBJ1-1, reads DGGITQSPKYLFRKEGQNVTLSCEQNLNHDAMYWYRQDPGQGLRLIYYSQIVNDFQKGDIAEGYSVSREKKESFPLTVTSAQKNPTAFYLCASSDREAFFGQGTRLTVV.

The chain is built from TRBV19 and TRBJ2-5, with 15 bases identical to TRBD2. V shed 5 bases and J 5 bases; nucleotides not matched to a gene: 15. The CDR3 totals 19 residues. Germline V gene sequence: CDR1 LNHDA, CDR2 SQIVND (reference sequence). CDR3 in amino acids: CASSPRGTSGGTSRETQYF. DNA of the CDR3: TGTGCCAGTAGTCCGAGAGGGACTAGCGGGGGGACCTCCCGGGAGACCCAGTACTTC.

The V gene is TRBV30, the J gene TRBJ1-2; 8 nucleotides match TRBD1. CDR3 size: 13 residues. The J segment lost 7 bases and the V segment lost 7 bases, leaving 11 bases of the junction unmatched. Germline V lookup: CDR1 GTSNPN, CDR2 SVGIG (reference sequence). In DNA form, the CDR3 reads TGTGCCTTCTATAACAGGGGGTTCGGTGGCTACACCTTC. Amino acid sequence: CAFYNRGFGGYTF. Together with reference TRBV30 and TRBJ1-2, the CDR3 gives the full variable domain: SQTIHQWPATLVQPVGSPLSLECTVEGTSNPNLYWYRQAAGRGLQLLFYSVGIGQISSEVPQNLSASRPQDRQFILSSKKLLLSDSGFYLCAFYNRGFGGYTFGSGTRLTVV.

The gene calls are TRBV11-2 and TRBJ2-7, with 7 bases aligning to TRBD1. The CDR3 is made up of 14 amino acids. Unmatched junction bases numbered 7, after V lost 6 bases and J lost 2 bases. CDR1 is SGHAT, CDR2 FQNNGV, per germline. The DNA for the CDR3 is TGTGCCAGCAGTTGGAACAGGGGAACCTACGAGCAGTACTTC. This encodes CASSWNRGTYEQYF.

The V call is TRBV7-2, the J call TRBJ2-5, with TRBD1 identical over 7 bases. The CDR3 consists of 15 residues. Germline CDR1 reads SGHTA; CDR2 reads FQGNSA. Trimming took 1 base from V and 0 from J; bases not matched to a gene: 2. The CDR3 spells CASSLEGAYQETQYF. DNA for the CDR3: TGTGCCAGCAGCTTAGAGGGGGCTTACCAAGAGACCCAGTACTTC.